This T cell receptor (beta chain) was captured by sequencing in a study of CD8+CD57+ T cells in acquired aplastic anemia. About the research overall: The mean DNA yield obtained from sorted CD4+ and CD8+ cells came to roughly 3.4 ug.

The template for TCR beta VDJ and CDR3 sequence profiling was genomic DNA. One entry per CDR3 protein results from TCRdb running MiXCR on the reads. The table lists about 220,000 distinct CDR3 sequences, almost 35% of them singletons, with 1.1% in the top ten. The sequenced sample consisted of sorted CD4+, CD8+, or CD8+CD57+ T cells (not recorded which) from PBMCs. The TCR originated in a human donor in good health, serving as a control.

In DNA form, the CDR3 reads TGTGCCAGCAGTTCCCTCCGGTTAGACACAGATACGCAGTATTTT. Residues: CASSSLRLDTDTQYF. V usage is TRBV25-1 and J usage is TRBJ2-3; D is ambiguous. The germline V gene encodes CDR1 MGHDK and CDR2 SYGVNS. The V and J ends lost 5 bases and 2 bases respectively, with 14 bases between them. The CDR3 extends over 15 amino acids.